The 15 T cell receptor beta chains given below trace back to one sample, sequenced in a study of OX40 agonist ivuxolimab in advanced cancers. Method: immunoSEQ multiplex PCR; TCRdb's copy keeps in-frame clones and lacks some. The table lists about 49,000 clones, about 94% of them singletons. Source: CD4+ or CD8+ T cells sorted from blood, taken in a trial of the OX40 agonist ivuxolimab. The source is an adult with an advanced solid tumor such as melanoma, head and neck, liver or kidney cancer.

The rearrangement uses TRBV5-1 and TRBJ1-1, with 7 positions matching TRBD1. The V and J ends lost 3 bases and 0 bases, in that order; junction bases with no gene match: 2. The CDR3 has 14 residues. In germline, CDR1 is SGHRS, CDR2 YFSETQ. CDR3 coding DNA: TGCGCCAGCAGCTACACAGGGGTGAACACTGAAGCTTTCTTT. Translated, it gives CASSYTGVNTEAFF. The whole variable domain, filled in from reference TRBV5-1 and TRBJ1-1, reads KAGVTQTPRYLIKTRGQQVTLSCSPISGHRSVSWYQQTPGQGLQFLFEYFSETQRNKGNFPGRFSGRQFSNSRSEMNVSTLELGDSALYLCASSYTGVNTEAFFGQGTRLTVV.

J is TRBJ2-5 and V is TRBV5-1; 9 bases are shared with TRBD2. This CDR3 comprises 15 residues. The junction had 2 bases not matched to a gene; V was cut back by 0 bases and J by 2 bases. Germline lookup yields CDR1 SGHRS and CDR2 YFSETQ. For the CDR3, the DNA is TGCGCCAGCAGCTTGGCGAGCGGGGGGCAAGAGACCCAGTACTTC. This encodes CASSLASGGQETQYF.

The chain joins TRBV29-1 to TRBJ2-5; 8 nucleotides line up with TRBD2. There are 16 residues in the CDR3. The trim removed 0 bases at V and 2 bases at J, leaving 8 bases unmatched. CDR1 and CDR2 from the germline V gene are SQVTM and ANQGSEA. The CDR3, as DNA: TGCAGCGTTGAAGAAGGGGCTAGCGGGCCTCAAGAGACCCAGTACTTC. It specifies CSVEEGASGPQETQYF.

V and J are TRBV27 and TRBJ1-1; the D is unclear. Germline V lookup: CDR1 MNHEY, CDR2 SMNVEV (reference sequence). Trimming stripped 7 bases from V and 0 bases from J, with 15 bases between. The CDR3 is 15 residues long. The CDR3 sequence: CASTPRLGMNTEAFF. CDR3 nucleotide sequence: TGTGCCAGCACCCCCCGGCTGGGAATGAACACTGAAGCTTTCTTT.

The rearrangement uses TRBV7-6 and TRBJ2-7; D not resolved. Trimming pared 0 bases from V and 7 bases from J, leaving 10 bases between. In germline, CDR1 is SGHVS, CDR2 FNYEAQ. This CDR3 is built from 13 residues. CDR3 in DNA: TGTGCCAGCAGCTTAGCGGGCGAAGGAGAGCAGTACTTC. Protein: CASSLAGEGEQYF.

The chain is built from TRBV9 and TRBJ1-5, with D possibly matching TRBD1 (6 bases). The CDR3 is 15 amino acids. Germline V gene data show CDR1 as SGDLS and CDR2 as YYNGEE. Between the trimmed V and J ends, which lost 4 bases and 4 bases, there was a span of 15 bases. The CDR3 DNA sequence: TGTGCCAGCAGCCCCCGGACAGCGATAAATCAGCCCCAGCATTTT. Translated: CASSPRTAINQPQHF.

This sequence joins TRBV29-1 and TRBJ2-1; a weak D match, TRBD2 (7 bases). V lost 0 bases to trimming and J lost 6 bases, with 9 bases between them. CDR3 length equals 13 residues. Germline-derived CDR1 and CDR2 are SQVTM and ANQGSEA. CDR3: CSVEDRGGNEQFF. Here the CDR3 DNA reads TGCAGCGTTGAAGATAGGGGGGGCAATGAGCAGTTCTTC.

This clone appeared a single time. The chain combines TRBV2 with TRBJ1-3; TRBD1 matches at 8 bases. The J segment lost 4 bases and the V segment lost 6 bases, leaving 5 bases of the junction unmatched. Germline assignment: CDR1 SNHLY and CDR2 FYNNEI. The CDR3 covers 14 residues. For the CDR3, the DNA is TGTGCCAGCAGCGGACAGGGTTCAGGAAACACCATATATTTT. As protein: CASSGQGSGNTIYF.

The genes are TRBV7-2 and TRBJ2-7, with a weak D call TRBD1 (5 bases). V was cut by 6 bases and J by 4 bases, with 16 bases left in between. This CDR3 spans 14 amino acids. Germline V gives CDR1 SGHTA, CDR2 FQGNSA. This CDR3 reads CASRILTSGYEQYF. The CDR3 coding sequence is TGTGCCAGCAGAATACTTACGTCAGGGTACGAGCAGTACTTC.

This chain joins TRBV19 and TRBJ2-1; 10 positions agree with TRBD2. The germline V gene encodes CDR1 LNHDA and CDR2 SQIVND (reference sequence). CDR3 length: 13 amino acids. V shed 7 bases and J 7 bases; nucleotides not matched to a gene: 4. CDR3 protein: CASKGLAVNEQFF. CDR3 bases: TGTGCCAGTAAAGGACTAGCGGTTAATGAGCAGTTCTTC. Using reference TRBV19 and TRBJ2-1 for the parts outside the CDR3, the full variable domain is DGGITQSPKYLFRKEGQNVTLSCEQNLNHDAMYWYRQDPGQGLRLIYYSQIVNDFQKGDIAEGYSVSREKKESFPLTVTSAQKNPTAFYLCASKGLAVNEQFFGPGTRLTVL.

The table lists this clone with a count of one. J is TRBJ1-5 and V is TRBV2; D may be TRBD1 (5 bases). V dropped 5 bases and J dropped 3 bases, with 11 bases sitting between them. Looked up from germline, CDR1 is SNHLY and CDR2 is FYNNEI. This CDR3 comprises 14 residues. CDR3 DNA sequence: TGTGCCAGCAGTCCTGGGGCTTCCAATCAGCCCCAGCATTTT. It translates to CASSPGASNQPQHF. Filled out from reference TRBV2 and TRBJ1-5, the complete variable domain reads EPEVTQTPSHQVTQMGQEVILRCVPISNHLYFYWYRQILGQKVEFLVSFYNNEISEKSEIFDDQFSVERPDGSNFTLKIRSTKLEDSAMYFCASSPGASNQPQHFGDGTRLSIL.

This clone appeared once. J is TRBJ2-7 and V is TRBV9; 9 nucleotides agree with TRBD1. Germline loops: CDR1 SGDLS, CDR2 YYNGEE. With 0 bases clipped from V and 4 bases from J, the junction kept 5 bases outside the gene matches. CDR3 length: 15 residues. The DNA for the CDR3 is TGTGCCAGCAGCGTAGGAAGAGACAGGGGGTACGAGCAGTACTTC. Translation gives CASSVGRDRGYEQYF. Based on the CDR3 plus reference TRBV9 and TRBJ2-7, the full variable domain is DSGVTQTPKHLITATGQRVTLRCSPRSGDLSVYWYQQSLDQGLQFLIQYYNGEERAKGNILERFSAQQFPDLHSELNLSSLELGDSALYFCASSVGRDRGYEQYFGPGTRLTVT.

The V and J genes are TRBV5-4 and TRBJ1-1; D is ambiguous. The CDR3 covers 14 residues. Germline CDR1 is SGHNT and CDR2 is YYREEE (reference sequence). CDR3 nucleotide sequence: TGTGCTTCGACCCCCCGACCTTCTTCCACTGAAGCTTTCTTT. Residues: CASTPRPSSTEAFF.

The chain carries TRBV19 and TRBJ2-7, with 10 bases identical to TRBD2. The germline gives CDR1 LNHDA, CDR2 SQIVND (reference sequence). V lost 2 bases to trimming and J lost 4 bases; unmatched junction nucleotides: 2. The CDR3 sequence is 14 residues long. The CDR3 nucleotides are TGTGCCAGTAGTATACTAGCGGGAGCGTACGAGCAGTACTTC. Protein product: CASSILAGAYEQYF. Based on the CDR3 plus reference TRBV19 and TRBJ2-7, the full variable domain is DGGITQSPKYLFRKEGQNVTLSCEQNLNHDAMYWYRQDPGQGLRLIYYSQIVNDFQKGDIAEGYSVSREKKESFPLTVTSAQKNPTAFYLCASSILAGAYEQYFGPGTRLTVT.

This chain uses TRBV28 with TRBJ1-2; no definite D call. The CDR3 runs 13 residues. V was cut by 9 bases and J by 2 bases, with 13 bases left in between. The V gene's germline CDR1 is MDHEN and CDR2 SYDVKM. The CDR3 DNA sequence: TGTGCCAGTGGGGAATCGGTGAACTATGGCTACACCTTC. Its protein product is CASGESVNYGYTF.